This TCR beta chain stems from a study of T-cell reconstitution after alpha-beta-depleted transplantation in children. Molecular barcoding with unique molecular identifiers was used for the TCRbeta library. TCRdb re-called the PCR reads with MiXCR, one entry per CDR3 protein. The sample holds 83,000 or so distinct CDR3 sequences, roughly 8.4% seen once. The V gene lost 5 bases and the J gene lost 6 bases, with 13 bases spanning the gap. The length of the CDR3 is 13 residues. Germline CDR1 SNHLY, CDR2 FYNNEI. V is TRBV2 and J is TRBJ2-5; possibly TRBD1 or TRBD2 for D (5 bases each). The origin of this receptor is a human donor who donated a stem cell graft to a child with congenital amegakaryocytic thrombocytopenia. Material: PBMCs from the stem cell graft donor, obtained from the stem cell graft. The DNA of the CDR3 is TGTGCCAGCAGTTTCCAGGGCGGGCAGACCCAGTACTTC. Translation gives CASSFQGGQTQYF.